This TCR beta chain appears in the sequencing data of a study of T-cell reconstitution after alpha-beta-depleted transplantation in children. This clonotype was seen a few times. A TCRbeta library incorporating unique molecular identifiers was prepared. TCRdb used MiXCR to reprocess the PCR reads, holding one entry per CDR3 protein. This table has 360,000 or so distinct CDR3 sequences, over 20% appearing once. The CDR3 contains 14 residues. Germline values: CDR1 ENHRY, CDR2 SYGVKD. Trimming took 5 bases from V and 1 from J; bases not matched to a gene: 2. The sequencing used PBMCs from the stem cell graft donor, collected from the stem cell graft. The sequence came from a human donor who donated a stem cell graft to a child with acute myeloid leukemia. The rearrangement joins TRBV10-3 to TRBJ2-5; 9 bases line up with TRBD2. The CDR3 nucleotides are TGTGCCATCAGTCCTAGCGGGATCCAAGAGACCCAGTACTTC. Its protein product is CAISPSGIQETQYF.